This T cell receptor beta chain is from a study of CD8+CD57+ T cells in acquired aplastic anemia. Remarks on this clonotype: No DNA is shown, since the ends of the CDR3 on it are uncertain; the CDR3 is the one TCRdb lists.

According to the study, genomic DNA was the template for TCR beta VDJ and CDR3 profiling. MiXCR, run by TCRdb on the reads, gives a single entry per CDR3 protein. The sample consists of approximately 260,000 distinct CDR3 sequences, approximately 82% of them appearing once. The germline V gene has CDR1 SGDLS and CDR2 YYNGEE. Both ends counted, the CDR3 spans 15 residues. Patients included in sequencing had previously demonstrated CD8+CD57+ cell expansion by flow cytometry. Patients were untreated when blood was sampled. The source material was sorted CD4+, CD8+, or CD8+CD57+ T cells (not recorded which) from PBMCs. The chain combines TRBV9 with TRBJ2-5. This receptor was obtained from a human donor with aplastic anemia. The CDR3 protein is CASSEGSETQYFEYF.